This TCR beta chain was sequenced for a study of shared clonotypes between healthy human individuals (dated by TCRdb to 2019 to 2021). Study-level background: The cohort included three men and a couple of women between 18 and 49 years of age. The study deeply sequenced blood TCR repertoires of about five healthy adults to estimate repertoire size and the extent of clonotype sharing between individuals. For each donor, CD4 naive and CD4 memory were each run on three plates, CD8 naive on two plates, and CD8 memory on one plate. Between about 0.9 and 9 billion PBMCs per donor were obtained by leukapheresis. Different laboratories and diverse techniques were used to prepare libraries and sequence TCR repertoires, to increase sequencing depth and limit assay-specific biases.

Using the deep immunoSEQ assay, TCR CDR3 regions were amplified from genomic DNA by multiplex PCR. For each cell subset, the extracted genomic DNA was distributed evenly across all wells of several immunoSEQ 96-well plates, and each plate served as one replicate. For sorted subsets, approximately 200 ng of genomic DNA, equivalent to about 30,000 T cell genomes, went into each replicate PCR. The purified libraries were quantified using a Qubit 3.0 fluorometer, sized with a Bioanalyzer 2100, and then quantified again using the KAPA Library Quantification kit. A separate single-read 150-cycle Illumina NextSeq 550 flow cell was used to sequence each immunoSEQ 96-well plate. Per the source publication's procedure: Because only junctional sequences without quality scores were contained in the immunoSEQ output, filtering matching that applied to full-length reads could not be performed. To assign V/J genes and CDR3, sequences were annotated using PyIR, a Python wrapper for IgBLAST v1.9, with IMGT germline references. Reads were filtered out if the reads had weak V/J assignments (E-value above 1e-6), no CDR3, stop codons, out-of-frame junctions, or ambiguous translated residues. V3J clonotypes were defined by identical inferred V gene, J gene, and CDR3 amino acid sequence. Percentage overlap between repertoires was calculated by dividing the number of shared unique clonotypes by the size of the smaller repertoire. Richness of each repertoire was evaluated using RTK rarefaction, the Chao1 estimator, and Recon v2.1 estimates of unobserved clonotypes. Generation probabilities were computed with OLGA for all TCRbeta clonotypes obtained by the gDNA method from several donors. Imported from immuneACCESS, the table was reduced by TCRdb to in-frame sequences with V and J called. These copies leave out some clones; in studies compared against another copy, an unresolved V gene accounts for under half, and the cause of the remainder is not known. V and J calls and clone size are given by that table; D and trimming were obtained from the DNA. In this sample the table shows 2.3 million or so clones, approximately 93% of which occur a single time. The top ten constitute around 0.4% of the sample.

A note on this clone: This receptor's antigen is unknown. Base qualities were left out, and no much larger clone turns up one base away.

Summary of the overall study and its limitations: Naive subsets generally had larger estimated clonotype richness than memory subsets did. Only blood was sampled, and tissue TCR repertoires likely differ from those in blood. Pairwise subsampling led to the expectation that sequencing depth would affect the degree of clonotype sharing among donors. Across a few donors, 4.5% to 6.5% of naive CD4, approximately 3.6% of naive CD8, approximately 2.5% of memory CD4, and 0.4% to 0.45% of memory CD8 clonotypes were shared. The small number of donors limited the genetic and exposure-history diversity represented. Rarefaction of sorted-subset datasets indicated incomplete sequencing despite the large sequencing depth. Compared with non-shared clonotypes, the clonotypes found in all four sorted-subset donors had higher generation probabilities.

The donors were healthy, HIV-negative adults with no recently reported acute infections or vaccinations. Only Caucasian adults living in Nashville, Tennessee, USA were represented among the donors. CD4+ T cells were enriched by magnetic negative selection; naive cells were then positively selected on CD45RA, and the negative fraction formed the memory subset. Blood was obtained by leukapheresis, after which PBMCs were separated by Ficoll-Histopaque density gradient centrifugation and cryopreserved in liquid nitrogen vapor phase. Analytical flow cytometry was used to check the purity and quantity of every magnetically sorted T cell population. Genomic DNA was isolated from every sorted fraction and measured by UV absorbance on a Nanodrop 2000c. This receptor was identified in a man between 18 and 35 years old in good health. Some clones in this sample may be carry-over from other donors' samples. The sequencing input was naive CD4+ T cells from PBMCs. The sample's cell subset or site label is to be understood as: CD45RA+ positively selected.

CDR3 sequence: CASSLDQLLSGANVLTF. The sequenced DNA is TGTGCCAGCAGTTTGGACCAGCTATTGTCTGGGGCCAACGTCCTGACTTTC. This chain joins TRBV28 to TRBJ2-6; the D gene identity is not certain. The cysteine opens and the phenylalanine closes a CDR3 of 17 amino acids. Only CDR3 DNA is held: 51 bases, read in frame from base 1. Trimming at the junction amounts to 3 bases on V and 1 base on J, and the germline ends lie 13 bases apart. CDR1 and CDR2 are read off the germline V gene as MDHEN and SYDVKM.